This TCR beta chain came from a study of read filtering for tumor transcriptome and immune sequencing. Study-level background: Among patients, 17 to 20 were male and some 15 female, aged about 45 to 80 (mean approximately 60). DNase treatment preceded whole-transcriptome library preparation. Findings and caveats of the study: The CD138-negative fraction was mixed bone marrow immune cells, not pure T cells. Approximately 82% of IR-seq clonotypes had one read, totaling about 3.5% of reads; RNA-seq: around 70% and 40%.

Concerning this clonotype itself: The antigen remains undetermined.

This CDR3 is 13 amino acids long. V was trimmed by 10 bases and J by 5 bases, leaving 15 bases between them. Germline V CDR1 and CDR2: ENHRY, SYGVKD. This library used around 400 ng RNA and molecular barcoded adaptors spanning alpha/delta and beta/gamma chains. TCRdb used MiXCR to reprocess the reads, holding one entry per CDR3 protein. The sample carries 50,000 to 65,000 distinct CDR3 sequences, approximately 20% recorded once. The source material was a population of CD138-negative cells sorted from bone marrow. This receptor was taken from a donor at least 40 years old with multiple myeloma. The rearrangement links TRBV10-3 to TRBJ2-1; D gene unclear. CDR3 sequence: CATRTSGNNEQFF. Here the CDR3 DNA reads TGTGCCACCCGGACGTCTGGGAACAATGAGCAGTTCTTC.